This T cell receptor (beta chain) stems from a study of PD-1 blockade in classical Hodgkin lymphoma. General observations from the study: Among the patients, those starting nivolumab under 1 year after ASCT were excluded.

Sequenced by immunoSEQ multiplex PCR; TCRdb stores in-frame clones only, minus some. This sample has tens of thousands of clones, with approximately 85% found just once. Time point denoted: cycle 4 day 1 (C4D1), after less than seven weeks of nivolumab. Brentuximab vedotin exposure varied, and every patient relapsed after autologous stem cell transplantation. The CDR3 runs 15 residues. V shed 5 bases and J 2 bases; nucleotides not matched to a gene: 9. The germline V gene has CDR1 SGHTA and CDR2 FQGTGA. Regarding this clone: What it binds is not known.

The sequence derives from a human donor with classical Hodgkin lymphoma. The chain joins TRBV7-3 to TRBJ2-7, with 7 bases aligning to TRBD1. Here the sequenced sample was peripheral blood mononuclear cells (PBMCs), taken before the fourth cycle of nivolumab. The CDR3 loop reads CASSPGGAPAYEQYF. CDR3 nucleotide sequence: TGTGCCAGCAGCCCAGGGGGTGCGCCCGCCTACGAGCAGTACTTC.